The 15 T cell receptor beta chains listed next were all sequenced from one sample in a study of blood T cell repertoires in COVID-19 (dated by TCRdb to 2019 to 2021). The library was produced with the immunoSEQ multiplex PCR assay. Not all clones reach the TCRdb copy of this immuneACCESS table, which keeps in-frame sequences only. Checked studies attribute under half of the gap to unresolved V genes and leave the rest unexplained. The sample profile shows approximately 300,000 clones; approximately 90% of them were found once. The ten top clones hold almost 4% of the sample. Sequencing was done on a sample of PBMCs or T cells enriched from blood (not recorded which). These receptors were collected from a woman aged 25-40 years who had been exposed to COVID-19.

The chain couples TRBV10-3 to TRBJ2-1, with D tentatively TRBD1 (6 bases). Germline V gives CDR1 ENHRY, CDR2 SYGVKD. The CDR3 runs 13 residues. V was trimmed by 6 bases and J by 4 bases, leaving 10 bases between them. The DNA for the CDR3 is TGTGCCATCAGGGCTCAGGGGTACAATGAGCAGTTCTTC. It specifies CAIRAQGYNEQFF.

V gene TRBV7-2 combines with J gene TRBJ1-3; D is perhaps TRBD1 (5 bases). This CDR3 comprises 13 residues. V shed 6 bases and J shed 2 bases, with 8 bases lying between them. Germline V gene data show CDR1 as SGHTA and CDR2 as FQGNSA. The CDR3 protein is CASRVQAGNTIYF. For the CDR3, the DNA is TGTGCCAGCAGAGTACAGGCTGGAAACACCATATATTTT.

This clone was seen once. The chain carries TRBV11-1 and TRBJ1-1; 7 positions agree with TRBD1. CDR1 is SGHAT, CDR2 FQDESV, per germline (reference sequence). V shed 2 bases and J 3 bases; nucleotides not matched to a gene: 6. There are 15 residues in the CDR3. The CDR3 loop reads CASSLSAGGYTEAFF. CDR3 sequence (DNA): TGTGCCAGCAGCTTATCGGCAGGGGGGTACACTGAAGCTTTCTTT.

The chain joins TRBV9 to TRBJ2-3; possible D gene TRBD2, 6 bases. V lost 0 bases and J 4 bases, leaving 12 bases between the germline ends. Germline V CDR1 and CDR2: SGDLS, YYNGEE. The length of the CDR3 is 15 residues. The CDR3 DNA follows: TGTGCCAGCAGCGTAGAAGGTCGGGACTCAGATACGCAGTATTTT. Protein product: CASSVEGRDSDTQYF.

The chain recombines TRBV5-4 with TRBJ2-5, with a weak D call TRBD2 (5 bases). The germline V gene has CDR1 SGHNT and CDR2 YYREEE (reference sequence). The CDR3 covers 14 residues. Trimming cost V 1 base and J 0 bases, with 7 bases left between them. This CDR3 is CASSLRGYQETQYF. The CDR3 DNA reads as TGTGCCAGCAGCTTGAGAGGGTACCAAGAGACCCAGTACTTC.

The chain's CDR3 is CASSAESAEQFF. CDR3 bases: TGTGCCAGCAGCGCGGAGTCGGCTGAGCAGTTCTTC. The rearrangement uses TRBV9 and TRBJ2-1; no definite D call. V lost 3 bases to trimming and J lost 9 bases, with 10 bases between them. The CDR3 loop spans 12 amino acids. The germline V gene encodes CDR1 SGDLS and CDR2 YYNGEE.

The rearrangement uses TRBV11-2 and TRBJ2-1; 9 bases fit TRBD2. After removal of 2 bases from V and 3 bases from J, the junction contained 5 bases not matched to a gene. There are 16 residues in the CDR3. Per germline, CDR1 SGHAT and CDR2 FQNNGV. CDR3 amino acids: CASSLNAGGVYNEQFF. For the CDR3, the DNA is TGTGCCAGCAGCTTAAACGCGGGGGGGGTCTACAATGAGCAGTTCTTC.

V gene TRBV11-3 combines with J gene TRBJ2-1; 7 bases map to TRBD2. The CDR3 sequence is 16 residues long. The V and J ends lost 1 base and 0 bases, in that order; junction bases with no gene match: 3. Germline-derived CDR1 and CDR2 are SGHNT and YENEEA. In nucleotides, the CDR3 is TGTGCCAGCAGCTTAGGGTCTAGCGGCTCCTACAATGAGCAGTTCTTC. Translating it yields CASSLGSSGSYNEQFF.

The chain combines TRBV18 with TRBJ2-5, with 13 bases lining up with TRBD2. This CDR3 is 15 amino acids long. J lost 5 bases, V lost 0 bases, and 0 bases had no gene match. CDR1 is KGHSH, CDR2 LQKENI, per germline. CDR3 bases: TGTGCCAGCTCACCACCGGGACTAGCGGGGGAGACCCAGTACTTC. Residues: CASSPPGLAGETQYF.

This chain links TRBV12-3 or TRBV12-4 with TRBJ1-2; 8 positions agree with TRBD1. The ends lost 4 bases at V and 7 bases at J; junction bases unmatched: 5. There are 13 residues in the CDR3. CDR3 region: CASSYDRGSGYTF. In nucleotides, the CDR3 is TGTGCCAGCAGTTACGACAGGGGTAGTGGCTACACCTTC.

The chain recombines TRBV14 with TRBJ2-1, with 7 bases matching TRBD1. J was trimmed by 2 bases and V by 4 bases; bases with no gene match: 5. The germline CDR1 and CDR2 sequences are SGHDN and FVKESK. CDR3 length equals 15 residues. This chain's CDR3 is CASSRGTVPYNEQFF. CDR3 coding DNA: TGTGCCAGCAGCCGAGGGACAGTACCCTACAATGAGCAGTTCTTC.

The chain uses TRBV18 and TRBJ2-1; 7 positions match TRBD2. Germline loops: CDR1 KGHSH, CDR2 LQKENI. This CDR3 has 18 amino acids. Trimming removed 3 bases from V and 10 bases from J; junction bases left unmatched: 21. CDR3 coding DNA: TGTGCCAGCTCACCGGGGACTACCAGATTGCTGCGAGCGTCGGAGCAGTTCTTC. This codes for CASSPGTTRLLRASEQFF.

The chain links TRBV6-5 to TRBJ1-1; possible D gene TRBD1, 6 bases. Germline V gene sequence: CDR1 MNHEY, CDR2 SVGAGI. Trimming pared 0 bases from V and 3 bases from J, leaving 14 bases between. The CDR3 has 16 amino acids. The CDR3 sequence: CASSYSQGRRDTEAFF. The CDR3 DNA reads TGTGCCAGCAGTTACTCGCAGGGGCGGCGGGACACTGAAGCTTTCTTT.

Only a few counts were recorded for this clone. This chain uses TRBV7-2 with TRBJ1-2; TRBD1 is a possible D gene (5 bases). The V end lost 6 bases, the J end lost 1 base, and 12 bases lay between the germline ends. Per the germline V gene, CDR1 is SGHTA and CDR2 is FQGNSA. The CDR3 runs to 14 residues. DNA of the CDR3: TGTGCCAGCAGAGAGCAGGGCGGTAACTATGGCTACACCTTC. This gives the protein CASREQGGNYGYTF.

The chain couples TRBV6-5 to TRBJ1-3; tentative D call: TRBD1 (6 bases). CDR1 is MNHEY, CDR2 SVGAGI, per germline. V shed 11 bases and J shed 2 bases, with 16 bases lying between them. The CDR3 extends over 14 amino acids. The CDR3 sequence is CAGHREGAGNTIYF. CDR3 nucleotides: TGTGCCGGTCACAGGGAGGGGGCTGGAAACACCATATATTTT.